A selection of T cell receptor beta chains follows, all from one sample in a study of shared clonotypes between healthy human individuals. This table comes from immunoSEQ multiplex PCR, and its TCRdb copy is limited to in-frame clones, with some not included. The data show millions of clones, approximately 94% seen once. Sequences were obtained from naive CD8+ T cells from PBMCs. Receptors were obtained from a man aged 18-30 years in good health. Some clones in this sample may be carry-over from other donors' samples. CDR3s include the opening cysteine and the closing phenylalanine or tryptophan. The D gene is left open where the match is weak. A row's size may be missing; if present it is once, few, many or a size class.

j_gene,v_gene,len,abundance,d_gene,CDR3aa,CDR3nt
TRBJ2-7,TRBV9,14,-,TRBD2,CASSPGTSDYEQYF,TGTGCCAGCAGCCCCGGGACTAGTGACTACGAGCAGTACTTC
TRBJ2-7,TRBV5-1,13,-,-,CASSLGHGYEQYF,TGCGCCAGCAGCTTGGGACACGGGTACGAGCAGTACTTC
TRBJ1-2,TRBV28,14,-,-,CASRSRGPEEGYTF,TGTGCCAGCAGATCCCGGGGCCCTGAGGAAGGCTACACCTTC
TRBJ2-5,TRBV28,14,-,TRBD1,CASSSRGKWETQYF,TGTGCCAGCAGCAGCAGGGGGAAGTGGGAGACCCAGTACTTC
TRBJ1-1,TRBV14,13,-,-,CASSQGGRTEAFF,TGTGCCAGCAGCCAAGGTGGTAGGACTGAAGCTTTCTTT
TRBJ2-7,TRBV15,19,-,-,CATSRRGAGSPALPYEQYF,TGTGCCACCAGCAGACGCGGAGCCGGGTCCCCAGCCCTTCCCTACGAGCAGTACTTC
TRBJ2-2,TRBV2,17,-,TRBD2,CASSEAASGVRTGELFF,TGTGCCAGCAGTGAAGCGGCTAGCGGGGTCAGGACCGGGGAGCTGTTTTTT
TRBJ2-5,TRBV29-1,12,-,TRBD1,CSASGGQETQYF,TGCAGCGCCTCAGGGGGCCAAGAGACCCAGTACTTC
TRBJ2-2,TRBV27,13,-,TRBD1,CASRNQGAGELFF,TGTGCCAGCAGGAACCAGGGGGCTGGGGAGCTGTTTTTT
TRBJ2-7,TRBV7-9,15,-,TRBD2,CASSLDGRVTYEQYF,TGTGCCAGCAGCTTAGACGGGAGGGTCACCTACGAGCAGTACTTC
TRBJ2-7,TRBV19,13,-,-,CASSREAPYEQYF,TGTGCCAGTAGTAGGGAGGCCCCCTACGAGCAGTACTTC
TRBJ1-1,TRBV27,14,-,-,CASSFASVNTEAFF,TGTGCCAGCAGTTTCGCGTCAGTCAACACTGAAGCTTTCTTT
TRBJ1-5,TRBV19,14,-,-,CASSIITSYQPQHF,TGTGCCAGTAGTATTATTACCTCCTATCAGCCCCAGCATTTT
TRBJ2-3,TRBV5-1,15,-,-,CASSLDRGRTDTQYF,TGCGCCAGCAGCTTGGACAGAGGTAGGACAGATACGCAGTATTTT
TRBJ2-1,TRBV9,14,-,TRBD2,CASSPWTSGNEQFF,TGTGCCAGCAGCCCGTGGACTAGTGGGAATGAGCAGTTCTTC
TRBJ2-1,TRBV27,14,-,-,CDRWKISPINEQFF,TGTGACCGCTGGAAGATTAGCCCTATCAATGAGCAGTTCTTC
TRBJ1-5,TRBV15,16,-,TRBD1,CATSRVPVRGDQPQHF,TGTGCCACCAGCAGAGTTCCTGTCAGGGGGGATCAGCCCCAGCATTTT
TRBJ1-1,TRBV7-8,15,-,-,CASSYPGGMNTEAFF,TGTGCCAGCAGCTACCCCGGGGGCATGAACACTGAAGCTTTCTTT
TRBJ2-7,TRBV4-1,16,-,-,CASSQGSWPQADEQYF,TGCGCCAGCAGCCAAGGGAGTTGGCCACAAGCGGACGAGCAGTACTTC
TRBJ1-1,TRBV7-8,16,-,TRBD1,CASSSHPGQPNTEAFF,TGTGCCAGCAGCTCCCACCCGGGACAGCCGAACACTGAAGCTTTCTTT
TRBJ1-3,TRBV27,16,-,-,CASSLYGGISGNTIYF,TGTGCCAGCAGTTTATACGGGGGTATCTCTGGAAACACCATATATTTT
TRBJ2-2,TRBV10-3,16,-,TRBD1,CAISESGTGGTGELFF,TGTGCCATCAGTGAATCCGGGACAGGGGGCACCGGGGAGCTGTTTTTT
TRBJ2-7,TRBV6-5,14,-,TRBD1,CASSARQGAGEQYF,TGTGCCAGCAGCGCCCGACAGGGGGCCGGCGAGCAGTACTTC
TRBJ1-5,TRBV2,15,-,TRBD1,CASSPGQEYNQPQHF,TGTGCCAGCAGCCCGGGACAGGAGTACAATCAGCCCCAGCATTTT
TRBJ2-1,TRBV4-1,14,-,-,CASSQRITNNEQFF,TGCGCCAGCAGCCAAAGGATAACCAACAATGAGCAGTTCTTC
TRBJ2-2,TRBV7-3,14,-,-,CASSLRLGPGELFF,TGTGCCAGCAGCTTAAGGCTGGGCCCCGGGGAGCTGTTTTTT
TRBJ2-1,TRBV28,14,-,-,CASSFKGSYNEQFF,TGTGCCAGCAGTTTTAAGGGCTCTTACAATGAGCAGTTCTTC
TRBJ1-1,TRBV6-5,13,-,TRBD1,CATRQGQGTEAFF,TGTGCCACCCGACAGGGCCAGGGCACTGAAGCTTTCTTT
TRBJ2-1,TRBV9,18,-,TRBD2,CASSDSPSGRAVVDEQFF,TGTGCCAGCAGCGACAGTCCTAGCGGGAGGGCCGTCGTTGATGAGCAGTTCTTC
TRBJ1-4,TRBV15,17,-,-,CATSRGLIFDTNEKLFF,TGTGCCACCAGCAGAGGGCTAATTTTTGATACTAATGAAAAACTGTTTTTT
TRBJ1-3,TRBV5-1,15,-,-,CAIYSRRASGNTIYF,TGCGCCATCTACTCCCGACGGGCCTCTGGAAACACCATATATTTT
TRBJ2-7,TRBV9,15,-,-,CASSVGTALSYEQYF,TGTGCCAGCAGCGTAGGGACAGCGCTCTCCTACGAGCAGTACTTC
TRBJ2-3,TRBV11-2,18,-,-,CASIWGRGSGWGTDTQYF,TGTGCCAGCATCTGGGGGAGAGGGAGTGGATGGGGCACAGATACGCAGTATTTT
TRBJ2-4,TRBV27,14,-,-,CASSLTGAKNIQYF,TGTGCCAGCAGTTTAACAGGAGCCAAAAACATTCAGTACTTC
TRBJ1-4,TRBV5-6,15,few,-,CASSLEGSTNEKLFF,TGTGCCAGCAGCTTGGAGGGGTCAACTAATGAAAAACTGTTTTTT
TRBJ2-7,TRBV19,15,-,-,CASSIVAARSYEQYF,TGTGCCAGTAGTATAGTAGCGGCAAGGTCCTACGAGCAGTACTTC
TRBJ1-2,TRBV4-1,18,-,-,CASSQPGGVGEGGYGYTF,TGCGCCAGCAGCCAGCCCGGAGGGGTAGGGGAAGGAGGCTATGGCTACACCTTC
TRBJ2-7,TRBV9,15,-,-,CASSGVSHGPNEQYF,TGTGCCAGCAGCGGCGTCTCCCACGGTCCGAACGAGCAGTACTTC
TRBJ2-7,TRBV5-1,15,-,TRBD2,CASSLDPGGNYEQYF,TGCGCCAGCAGCTTGGACCCGGGAGGGAACTACGAGCAGTACTTC
TRBJ2-7,TRBV27,13,-,TRBD1,CASSLDRDDEQYF,TGTGCCAGCTCCCTGGACAGGGACGACGAGCAGTACTTC
TRBJ2-2,TRBV7-9,15,-,-,CASSTLEGSTGELFF,TGTGCCAGCAGCACCTTGGAGGGAAGCACCGGGGAGCTGTTTTTT
TRBJ2-2,TRBV5-8,17,-,TRBD2,CASSLDRLARNTGELFF,TGTGCCAGCAGCTTGGACCGACTAGCGAGGAACACCGGGGAGCTGTTTTTT
TRBJ1-2,TRBV28,13,-,-,CASRSGLNYGYTF,TGTGCCAGCAGGTCGGGTCTCAACTATGGCTACACCTTC
TRBJ1-1,TRBV7-3,15,-,-,CASSPTGGRNTEAFF,TGTGCCAGCAGCCCAACGGGGGGACGGAACACTGAAGCTTTCTTT